This record covers a single T cell receptor (beta chain). Here immunoSEQ multiplex PCR was the method, and the copy in TCRdb shows in-frame clones only, minus some. The sample carries approximately 22,000 clones, about 83% recorded once. The CDR3 spans 15 residues. Germline-derived CDR1 and CDR2 are SGHAT and FQNNGV. V was cut by 5 bases and J by 0 bases, with 14 bases left in between. The data derive from a study of OX40 agonist ivuxolimab in advanced cancers. The clonotype comes from an adult with an advanced solid tumor such as melanoma, head and neck, liver or kidney cancer. The chain is built from TRBV11-2 and TRBJ2-7; possible D gene TRBD2, 7 bases. This sample comprised CD4+ or CD8+ T cells sorted from blood, obtained in a trial of the OX40 agonist ivuxolimab. CDR3: CASSPGGSPSYEQYF. The CDR3 nucleotides read TGTGCCAGCAGCCCGGGGGGCTCTCCCTCCTACGAGCAGTACTTC.